Below, one T cell receptor beta chain is given with its context. What it binds is unknown. Amplification of TCR beta CDR3 regions was performed using RNA transcripts as template. The TCR CDR3 was amplified in a first-round RT-PCR using the HTBI primer set. MiXCR, run by TCRdb on the multiplex PCR reads, gives a single entry per CDR3 protein. The table records almost 600,000 distinct CDR3 sequences, around 42% of them present only once. The length of the CDR3 is 15 residues. Trimming took 7 bases from V and 3 from J, leaving 15 bases between them. Per the germline V gene, CDR1 is MNHEY and CDR2 is SVGAGI. The data belong to a study of T cells in Graves' hyperthyroidism and ophthalmopathy. Overall study results and limits: Among clonotypes expanded in thyroid above 0.001, most were also found in blood.

The chain joins TRBV6-5 to TRBJ2-2; unclear D gene. Sequences were obtained from peripheral blood or thyroid tissue (not recorded which). The clonotype comes from a woman between 18 and 29 years old with Graves' hyperthyroidism. The CDR3 nucleotides read TGTGCCAGCACCCTGACTGGTCCCCACACCGGGGAGCTGTTTTTT. Its protein is CASTLTGPHTGELFF.